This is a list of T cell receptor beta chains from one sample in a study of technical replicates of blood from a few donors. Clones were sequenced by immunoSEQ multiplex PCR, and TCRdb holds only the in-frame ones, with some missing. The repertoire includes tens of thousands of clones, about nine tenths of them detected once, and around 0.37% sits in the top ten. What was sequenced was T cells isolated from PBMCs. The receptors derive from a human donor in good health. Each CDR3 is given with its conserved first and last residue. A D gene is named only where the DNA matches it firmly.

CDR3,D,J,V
CASSPGPGTDTQYF,.,TRBJ2-3,TRBV13
CASSARGGSRVHEQYF,.,TRBJ2-7,TRBV9
CACLVAAGNTIYF,.,TRBJ1-3,TRBV7-9
CASSIGGAATEAFF,.,TRBJ1-1,TRBV19
CASAGPSRNAGELFF,.,TRBJ2-2,TRBV19
CASSFRGSWTEAFF,.,TRBJ1-1,TRBV5-1
CASSLNDYPGTSGRCVREYF,TRBD2,TRBJ2-4,TRBV7-6
CASSLGGLRGYTF,.,TRBJ1-2,TRBV27
CASSYIQGSGNTIYF,.,TRBJ1-3,TRBV6-5
CASSFDRGDTEAFF,TRBD1,TRBJ1-1,TRBV7-2
CASRRGVLLDTQYF,TRBD2,TRBJ2-3,TRBV19
CASRGVAGPYEQYF,TRBD2,TRBJ2-7,TRBV6-5
CASSVAPGTVYEQYF,TRBD1,TRBJ2-7,TRBV5-6
CASSLLQGVYNEQFF,TRBD1,TRBJ2-1,TRBV7-3
CASSQGGWPEAFF,.,TRBJ1-1,TRBV14
CATGGGRAGNQPQHF,.,TRBJ1-5,TRBV28
CSATGDISGNTIYF,TRBD1,TRBJ1-3,TRBV29-1
CASRGGSGSRYEQYF,TRBD2,TRBJ2-7,TRBV6-4
CASRQGSSYTF,.,TRBJ1-2,TRBV6-5
CASSQGTGTANQPQHF,TRBD1,TRBJ1-5,TRBV4-1
CASRMGLANTGELFF,TRBD2,TRBJ2-2,TRBV6-1
CATLIASADTQYF,.,TRBJ2-3,TRBV10-3
CASSLRGTGETEAFF,TRBD1,TRBJ1-1,TRBV5-6
CASSSTDGSGTEAFF,.,TRBJ1-1,TRBV18
CASSYASPEAFF,.,TRBJ1-1,TRBV6-6
CASRRGQWDDGYTF,.,TRBJ1-2,TRBV6-5
CASSRPSEVSYEQYF,.,TRBJ2-7,TRBV28
CASSYGDSQYF,.,TRBJ2-4,TRBV6-6
CASSSTGIQPQHF,TRBD1,TRBJ1-5,TRBV28
CASSYQGGDTEAFF,TRBD1,TRBJ1-1,TRBV6-1
CATSSVAGNYGYTF,.,TRBJ1-2,TRBV15
CASSYDRDYGYTF,TRBD1,TRBJ1-2,TRBV27
CASSKQVTEAFF,.,TRBJ1-1,TRBV6-1
CASGFPGLAGVGGELFF,TRBD2,TRBJ2-2,TRBV12-5
CASSQDSRITGYTF,.,TRBJ1-2,TRBV4-3
CASSQDPGQGRNTIYF,TRBD1,TRBJ1-3,TRBV4-3
CASTKVLADFYEQYF,.,TRBJ2-7,TRBV21-1
CATSRDYRVGEQYF,.,TRBJ2-7,TRBV15
CASSPHPAGEGYNEQFF,TRBD2,TRBJ2-1,TRBV4-2
CAISDKSSLGNEQYF,.,TRBJ2-7,TRBV10-3
CASSERVGTEAFF,.,TRBJ1-1,TRBV2
CASSLGGQQGSEAFF,.,TRBJ1-1,TRBV5-1
CASSQRLAGVTDTQYF,TRBD2,TRBJ2-3,TRBV27
CSVGLWDSYEQYF,TRBD1,TRBJ2-7,TRBV29-1
CASSVEAWGGSGNTIYF,.,TRBJ1-3,TRBV9
CASSLSRSSYEQYF,.,TRBJ2-7,TRBV7-3
CASTIAGGPSEQFF,TRBD2,TRBJ2-1,TRBV9
CSVGLAGAPETQYF,TRBD2,TRBJ2-5,TRBV29-1
CASSLTGAYSNQPQHF,.,TRBJ1-5,TRBV6-6
CASSPVGGGTDTQYF,.,TRBJ2-3,TRBV7-2
CAISESGTGNEKLFF,TRBD1,TRBJ1-4,TRBV10-3
CASSVYPSGRPDTQYF,TRBD2,TRBJ2-3,TRBV9
CASSETGSTDTQYF,.,TRBJ2-3,TRBV5-6
CASSARLVGVQFF,.,TRBJ2-1,TRBV13
CASSSDLRAGEQFF,.,TRBJ2-1,TRBV7-6
CASSEGGLWQETQYF,.,TRBJ2-5,TRBV6-1